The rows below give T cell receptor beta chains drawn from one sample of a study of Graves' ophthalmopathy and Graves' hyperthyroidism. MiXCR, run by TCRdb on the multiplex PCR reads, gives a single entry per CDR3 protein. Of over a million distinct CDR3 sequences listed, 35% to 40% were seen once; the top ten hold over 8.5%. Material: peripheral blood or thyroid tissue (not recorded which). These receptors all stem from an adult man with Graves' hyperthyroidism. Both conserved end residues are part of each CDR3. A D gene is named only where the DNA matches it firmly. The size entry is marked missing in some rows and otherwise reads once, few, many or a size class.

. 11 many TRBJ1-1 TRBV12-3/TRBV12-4 CASSLGGKAFF TGTGCCAGCAGTCTGGGGGGGAAAGCTTTCTTT
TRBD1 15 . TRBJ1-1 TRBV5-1 CASSPAEGAIPEAFF TGCGCCAGCAGCCCAGCCGAGGGGGCGATCCCTGAAGCTTTCTTT
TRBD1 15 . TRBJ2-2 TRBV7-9 CASSAGQGAEGELFF TGTGCCAGCAGCGCCGGACAGGGGGCAGAAGGGGAGCTGTTTTTT
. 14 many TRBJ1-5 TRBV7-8 CASSLPGGGQPQHF TGTGCCAGCAGCTTACCCGGGGGCGGTCAGCCCCAGCATTTT
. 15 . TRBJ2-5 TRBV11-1 CASCASWGREETQYF TGTGCCAGCTGCGCGTCTTGGGGCAGGGAAGAGACCCAGTACTTC
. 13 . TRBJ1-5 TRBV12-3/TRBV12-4 CASGERTKALEHF TGTGCCAGCGGAGAGCGGACGAAGGCTCTCGAGCATTTT
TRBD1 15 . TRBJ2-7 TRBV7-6 CASSGSAGGPYEQYF TGTGCCAGCAGCGGATCTGCAGGGGGTCCTTACGAGCAGTACTTC
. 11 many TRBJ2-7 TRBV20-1 CSASTGYEQYF TGCAGTGCTAGTACGGGCTACGAGCAGTACTTC
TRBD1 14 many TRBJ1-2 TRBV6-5 CASSQGTENYGYTF TGTGCCAGCAGTCAAGGGACAGAGAACTATGGCTACACCTTC
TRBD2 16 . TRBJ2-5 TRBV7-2 CASSTPSGVTQETQYF TGTGCCAGCAGCACCCCTAGCGGAGTAACACAAGAGACCCAGTACTTC
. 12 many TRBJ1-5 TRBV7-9 CASSTDNQPQHF TGTGCCAGCAGCACAGACAATCAGCCCCAGCATTTT
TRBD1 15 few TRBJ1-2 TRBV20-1 CSARGGGQVFSGYTF TGCAGTGCTAGGGGGGGGGGACAGGTTTTTTCCGGCTACACCTTC
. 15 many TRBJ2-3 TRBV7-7 CASSRGGPNTDTQYF TGTGCCAGCAGCCGAGGGGGGCCCAACACAGATACGCAGTATTTT
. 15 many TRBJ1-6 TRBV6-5 CASSYQGPTNSPLHF TGTGCCAGCAGTTACCAGGGACCTACTAATTCACCCCTCCACTTT
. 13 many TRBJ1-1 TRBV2 CASTGQMNTEAFF TGTGCCAGCACTGGGCAGATGAACACTGAAGCTTTCTTT
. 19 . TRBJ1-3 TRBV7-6 CASSLSPVPGHLSGNTIYF TGTGCCAGCAGCTTATCCCCGGTACCGGGACACCTCTCTGGAAACACCATATATTTT
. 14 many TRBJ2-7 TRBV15 CATSHLEGGDEQYF TGTGCCACCAGCCACCTCGAGGGGGGCGACGAGCAGTACTTC
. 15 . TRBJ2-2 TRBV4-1 CASSQVVGITGELFF TGCGCCAGCAGCCAAGTGGTCGGAATCACCGGGGAGCTGTTTTTT
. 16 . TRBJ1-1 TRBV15 CATSRPDWTGLPEAFF TGTGCCACCAGCAGACCAGACTGGACGGGTCTTCCTGAAGCTTTCTTT
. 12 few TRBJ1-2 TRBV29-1 CSVIEWGVGYTF TGCAGCGTTATTGAGTGGGGAGTTGGCTACACCTTC
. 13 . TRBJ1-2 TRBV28 CASLGPGAEGYTF TGTGCCAGCCTTGGTCCGGGGGCGGAAGGCTACACCTTC
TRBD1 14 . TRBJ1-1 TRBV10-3 CAISNDRDSTEAFF TGTGCCATCAGCAATGACAGGGACTCCACTGAAGCTTTCTTT
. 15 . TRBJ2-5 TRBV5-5 CASSLVQGIQETQYF TGTGCCAGCAGCTTGGTACAGGGCATTCAAGAGACCCAGTACTTC
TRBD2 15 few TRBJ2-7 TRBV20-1 CSASRLAGVPYEQYF TGCAGTGCTAGTCGGCTAGCGGGCGTCCCCTACGAGCAGTACTTC
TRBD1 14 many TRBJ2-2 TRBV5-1 CASSSGQPTGELFF TGCGCCAGCAGCTCGGGACAGCCTACCGGGGAGCTGTTTTTT
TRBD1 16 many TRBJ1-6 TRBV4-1 CASSQEGRTGNSPLHF TGCGCCAGCAGCCAAGAAGGGAGGACAGGGAATTCACCCCTCCACTTT